The 20 T cell receptor beta chains below all came from one sample that was sequenced in a study of immune cell composition in non-small cell lung cancer. Generated by immunoSEQ multiplex PCR, the TCRdb table keeps only in-frame clones and is missing some. The repertoire holds over a thousand clones, approximately 70% seen once, with over 20% in the top ten. Sequencing was performed on lung tumor tissue. The receptors derive from a human donor with non-small cell lung cancer.

There are a few counts of this clone. The junction differs from germline at one of its ends, possibly a read error. The rearrangement joins TRBV7-9 to TRBJ2-7; tentative D call: TRBD1 (5 bases). The germline CDR1 and CDR2 sequences are SEHNR and FQNEAQ (reference sequence). The CDR3 has 11 residues. DNA of the CDR3: TGTGCCAGCAGCGAACTACAGGCTTGGCACTTC. This encodes CASSELQAWHF. Full variable domain (outside the CDR3, taken from reference TRBV7-9 and TRBJ2-7): DTGVSQNPRHKITKRGQNVTFRCDPISEHNRLYWYRQTLGQGPEFLTYFQNEAQLEKSRLLSDRFSAERPKGSFSTLEIQRTEQGDSAMYLCASSELQAWHFGPGTRLTVT.

This clone has more than one count but fewer than ten. The gene calls are TRBV7-3 and TRBJ2-1; 11 bases map to TRBD2. Germline-derived CDR1 and CDR2 are SGHTA and FQGTGA. Germline trimming cut 3 bases from V and 3 bases from J; bases unmatched to any gene: 4. CDR3 length: 16 residues. DNA for the CDR3: TGTGCCAGCAGCTTGTCCGGGACTAGCGGCTACAATGAGCAGTTCTTC. This gives the protein CASSLSGTSGYNEQFF.

This clone was counted once. The gene calls are TRBV23-1 and TRBJ1-5, with D maybe TRBD1 (6 bases). TRBV23-1 is given ORF status, its function remaining uncertain. The V end was cut by 8 bases, the J end by 0 bases, with 17 bases between. This CDR3 spans 16 amino acids. The CDR3 is CASQDPRGGSNQPQHF. In nucleotides, the CDR3 is TGCGCCAGCCAAGATCCGAGGGGGGGTAGCAATCAGCCCCAGCATTTT.

The chain has TRBV21-1 and TRBJ2-2; no check of the table's D call, TRBD2, against the DNA was made. TRBV21-1 is a documented pseudogene. CDR3 size: 14 residues. The CDR3 nucleotides are TGTGCCAGCAGCATAACACTAGGTTCCGGGGAGCTGTTTTTT. Amino acid sequence: CASSITLGSGELFF.

The chain links TRBV4-1 to TRBJ2-1; perhaps TRBD2 as D (6 bases). Trimming removed 0 bases from V and 2 bases from J, with 11 bases in between. The CDR3 runs 16 residues. Per the germline V gene, CDR1 is MGHRA and CDR2 is YSYEKL. In DNA, the CDR3 is TGCGCCAGCAGCCAAGATACTAGCTCGACCTACAATGAGCAGTTCTTC. Translation: CASSQDTSSTYNEQFF.

The rearrangement uses TRBV6-6 and TRBJ2-7; no clear D. V shed 8 bases and J shed 0 bases, with 8 bases lying between them. CDR1 is MNHNY, CDR2 SVGAGI, per germline (reference sequence). The CDR3 totals 12 residues. The CDR3 DNA follows: TGTGCCAGCGTAGATGGCTCCTACGAGCAGTACTTC. Translated: CASVDGSYEQYF.

The rearrangement links TRBV7-6 to TRBJ2-3; TRBD1 matches at 7 bases. CDR3 length: 15 amino acids. The junction had 6 bases not matched to a gene; V was cut back by 4 bases and J by 2 bases. From germline, CDR1 is SGHVS and CDR2 FNYEAQ. The CDR3 sequence: CASSSTGPPTDTQYF. The CDR3, as DNA: TGTGCCAGCAGCTCGACAGGGCCCCCCACAGATACGCAGTATTTT. The whole variable domain, filled in from reference TRBV7-6 and TRBJ2-3, reads GAGVSQSPRYKVTKRGQDVALRCDPISGHVSLYWYRQALGQGPEFLTYFNYEAQQDKSGLPNDRFSAERPEGSISTLTIQRTEQRDSAMYRCASSSTGPPTDTQYFGPGTRLTVL.

A single count supports this clone. This chain links TRBV4-1 with TRBJ1-2; D remains unclear. Trimming removed 1 base at V and 4 bases at J, with 13 bases between. Germline V CDR1 and CDR2: MGHRA, YSYEKL. The CDR3 covers 15 residues. CDR3: CASSQAEAAAYGYTF. Written as DNA, the CDR3 is TGCGCCAGCAGCCAAGCTGAGGCGGCGGCCTATGGCTACACCTTC.

About this clone itself: A junction boundary mismatches the germline segment, possibly from a read error. The chain employs TRBV7-7 and TRBJ2-7, with TRBD1 matching over 8 bases. The germline V gene has CDR1 SSHAT and CDR2 FNYEAQ (reference sequence). CDR3 length: 16 residues. Written as DNA, the CDR3 is TGTGCTAGCAGCTCAAGACAGGGGTCTGTGGCCTACGAGCAGTACTTC. Translation gives CASSSRQGSVAYEQYF.

The rearrangement joins TRBV29-1 to TRBJ2-7; D is perhaps TRBD2 (6 bases). CDR3 size: 12 residues. Trimming left V 3 bases short and J 2 bases short, with 8 bases between. Germline V gives CDR1 SQVTM, CDR2 ANQGSEA. The CDR3 nucleotides are TGCAGCGTTGATCGGGGGACCTACGAGCAGTACTTC. It is translated as CSVDRGTYEQYF.

The chain links TRBV6-5 to TRBJ2-1; TRBD2 aligns across 11 bases. V shed 8 bases and J 6 bases; nucleotides not matched to a gene: 0. The CDR3 contains 12 residues. CDR1 is MNHEY and CDR2 is SVGAGI in the germline V gene. As DNA, the CDR3 is TGTGCCAGCGGGACTAGCGGCAATGAGCAGTTCTTC. Its protein is CASGTSGNEQFF.

The rearrangement joins TRBV5-1 to TRBJ2-2; a possible D gene is TRBD1 (6 bases). The V gene's germline CDR1 is SGHRS and CDR2 YFSETQ. The V end lost 4 bases, the J end lost 2 bases, and 9 bases lay between the germline ends. This CDR3 has 14 amino acids. The CDR3, as DNA: TGCGCCAGCAGCGAGACAGGAAACACCGGGGAGCTGTTTTTT. Its protein is CASSETGNTGELFF.

The chain couples TRBV4-2 to TRBJ1-2; D unclear. Germline loops: CDR1 LGHNA, CDR2 YNFKEQ. The V end lost 0 bases, the J end lost 7 bases, and 9 bases lay between the germline ends. The length of the CDR3 is 13 residues. This CDR3 is CASSQDSGFGYTF. The CDR3 DNA is TGTGCCAGCAGCCAAGATTCGGGGTTTGGCTACACCTTC.

The chain is built from TRBV19 and TRBJ2-2; the match to TRBD2 covers 8 bases. Germline-derived CDR1 and CDR2 are LNHDA and SQIVND (reference sequence). V gave up 9 bases and J gave up 1 base; unmatched junction bases: 7. This CDR3 is 15 amino acids long. The CDR3 region has the DNA TGTGCCAGCCGCAACGGGGGGGTGAACACCGGGGAGCTGTTTTTT. Translation: CASRNGGVNTGELFF.

This clone was counted only a few times. This chain uses TRBV5-1 with TRBJ2-1, with TRBD2 matching over 8 bases. Germline V gives CDR1 SGHRS, CDR2 YFSETQ. CDR3 size: 14 residues. V shed 2 bases and J 6 bases; nucleotides not matched to a gene: 4. CDR3 sequence (DNA): TGCGCCAGCAGCTTAGCGGGAGAGGTCAATGAGCAGTTCTTC. Translated: CASSLAGEVNEQFF.

The genes are TRBV7-2 and TRBJ2-1; D is uncertain. V lost 1 base and J 6 bases, leaving 7 bases between the germline ends. In germline, CDR1 is SGHTA, CDR2 FQGNSA. This CDR3 spans 13 amino acids. The CDR3 protein is CASSLEASNEQFF. The CDR3 nucleotides are TGTGCCAGCAGCTTAGAAGCGTCCAATGAGCAGTTCTTC.

The gene calls are TRBV5-1 and TRBJ2-7; unclear D gene. The V gene lost 4 bases and the J gene lost 3 bases, with 5 bases spanning the gap. CDR1 and CDR2 from the germline V gene are SGHRS and YFSETQ. There are 11 residues in the CDR3. CDR3 sequence reads: CASSPGYEQYF. In DNA form, the CDR3 reads TGCGCCAGCAGCCCGGGCTACGAGCAGTACTTC.

The chain uses TRBV6-5 and TRBJ2-3; 14 bases are a match to TRBD2. V shed 2 bases and J 4 bases; nucleotides not matched to a gene: 2. The CDR3 contains 16 residues. The V gene's germline CDR1 is MNHEY and CDR2 SVGAGI. The CDR3 loop is CASSYVGLAGADTQYF. In nucleotides, the CDR3 is TGTGCCAGCAGTTACGTGGGACTAGCGGGGGCAGATACGCAGTATTTT.

This clone appeared a few times. This sequence joins TRBV7-3 and TRBJ2-3; D call uncertain. Germline V gene sequence: CDR1 SGHTA, CDR2 FQGTGA. Trimming cost V 1 base and J 6 bases, with 8 bases left between them. The CDR3 is 13 residues long. The CDR3 DNA reads as TGTGCCAGCAGCTTAATTATTCAGGATACGCAGTATTTT. Protein sequence: CASSLIIQDTQYF.

The V gene is TRBV5-6, the J gene TRBJ2-7, with D perhaps TRBD1 (6 bases). Germline lookup yields CDR1 SGHDT and CDR2 YYEEEE. This CDR3 spans 14 amino acids. V lost 4 bases and J 3 bases, leaving 14 bases between the germline ends. The CDR3 protein is CASSPERQDYEQYF. In DNA, the CDR3 is TGTGCCAGCAGCCCGGAAAGACAGGACTACGAGCAGTACTTC.